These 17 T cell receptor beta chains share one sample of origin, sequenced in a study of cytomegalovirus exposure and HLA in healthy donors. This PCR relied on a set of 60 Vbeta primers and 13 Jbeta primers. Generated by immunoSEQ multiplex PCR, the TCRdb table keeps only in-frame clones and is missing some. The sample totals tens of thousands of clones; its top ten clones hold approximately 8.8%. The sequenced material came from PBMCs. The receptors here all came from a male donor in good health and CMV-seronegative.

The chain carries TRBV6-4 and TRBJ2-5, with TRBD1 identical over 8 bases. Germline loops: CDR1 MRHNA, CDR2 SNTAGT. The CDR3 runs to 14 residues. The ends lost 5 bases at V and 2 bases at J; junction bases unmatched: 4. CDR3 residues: CASSIGTGQETQYF. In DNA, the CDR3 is TGTGCCAGCAGTATCGGGACAGGACAAGAGACCCAGTACTTC.

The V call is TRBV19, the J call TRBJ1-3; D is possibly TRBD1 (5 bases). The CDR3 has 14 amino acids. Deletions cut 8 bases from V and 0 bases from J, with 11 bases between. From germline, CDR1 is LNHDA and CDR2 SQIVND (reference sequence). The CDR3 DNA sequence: TGTGCCAGTGGCGGGACCAACTCTGGAAACACCATATATTTT. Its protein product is CASGGTNSGNTIYF.

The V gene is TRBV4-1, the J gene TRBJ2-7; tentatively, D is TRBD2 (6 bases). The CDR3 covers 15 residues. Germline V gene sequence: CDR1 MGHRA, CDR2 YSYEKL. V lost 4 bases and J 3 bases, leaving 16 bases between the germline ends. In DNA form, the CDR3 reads TGCGCCAGCAGCCCGGGGGACGGGGAAAGCTACGAGCAGTACTTC. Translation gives CASSPGDGESYEQYF.

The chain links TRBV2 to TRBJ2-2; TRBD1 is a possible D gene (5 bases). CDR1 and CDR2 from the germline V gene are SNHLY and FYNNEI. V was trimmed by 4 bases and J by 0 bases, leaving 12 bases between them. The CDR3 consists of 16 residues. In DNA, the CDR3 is TGTGCCAGCAGTGGAGCATCAGGGCCGAACACCGGGGAGCTGTTTTTT. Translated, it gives CASSGASGPNTGELFF.

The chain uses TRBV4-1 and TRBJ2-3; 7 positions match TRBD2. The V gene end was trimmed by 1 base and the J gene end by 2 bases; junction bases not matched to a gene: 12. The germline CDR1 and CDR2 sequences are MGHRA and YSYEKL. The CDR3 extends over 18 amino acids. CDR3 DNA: TGCGCCAGCAGCCAAGCTTTTCGCAGCGGGGATAACACAGATACGCAGTATTTT. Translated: CASSQAFRSGDNTDTQYF.

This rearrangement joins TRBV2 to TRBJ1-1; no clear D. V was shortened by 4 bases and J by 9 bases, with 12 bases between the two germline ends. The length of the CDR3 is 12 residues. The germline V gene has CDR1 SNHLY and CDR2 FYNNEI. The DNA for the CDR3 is TGTGCCAGCAGTGTATTGGAAGCGCAAGCTTTCTTT. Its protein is CASSVLEAQAFF.

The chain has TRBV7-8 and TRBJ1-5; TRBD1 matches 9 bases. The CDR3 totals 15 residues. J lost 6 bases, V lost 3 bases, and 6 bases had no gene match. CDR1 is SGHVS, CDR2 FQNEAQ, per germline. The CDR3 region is CASSFRDRAGQPQHF. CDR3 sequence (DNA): TGTGCCAGCAGCTTCCGGGACAGGGCAGGTCAGCCCCAGCATTTT.

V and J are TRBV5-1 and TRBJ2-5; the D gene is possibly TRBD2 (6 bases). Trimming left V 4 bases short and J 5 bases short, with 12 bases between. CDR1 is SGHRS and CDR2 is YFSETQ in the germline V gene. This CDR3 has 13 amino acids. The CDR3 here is CASSPRDGETQYF. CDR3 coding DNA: TGCGCCAGCAGCCCGCGGGACGGCGAGACCCAGTACTTC.

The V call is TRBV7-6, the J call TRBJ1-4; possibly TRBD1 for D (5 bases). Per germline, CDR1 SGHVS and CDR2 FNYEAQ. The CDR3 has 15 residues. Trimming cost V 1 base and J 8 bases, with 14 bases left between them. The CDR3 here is CASSLDIGGKEKLFF. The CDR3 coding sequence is TGTGCCAGCAGCTTAGACATTGGGGGGAAGGAAAAACTGTTTTTT.

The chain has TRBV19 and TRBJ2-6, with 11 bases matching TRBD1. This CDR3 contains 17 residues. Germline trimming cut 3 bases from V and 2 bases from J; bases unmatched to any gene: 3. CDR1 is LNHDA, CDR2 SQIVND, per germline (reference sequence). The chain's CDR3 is CASSMGQGVAGANVLTF. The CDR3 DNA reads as TGTGCCAGTAGTATGGGACAGGGGGTCGCTGGGGCCAACGTCCTGACTTTC. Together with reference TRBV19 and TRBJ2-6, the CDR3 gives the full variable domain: DGGITQSPKYLFRKEGQNVTLSCEQNLNHDAMYWYRQDPGQGLRLIYYSQIVNDFQKGDIAEGYSVSREKKESFPLTVTSAQKNPTAFYLCASSMGQGVAGANVLTFGAGSRLTVL.

CDR3 sequence (DNA): TGTGCCAGCAGCGTAGGGAGGGTTCGATACAATGAGCAGTTCTTC. It specifies CASSVGRVRYNEQFF. The chain links TRBV9 to TRBJ2-1; possibly TRBD2 for D (6 bases). CDR3 length: 15 residues. Per germline, CDR1 SGDLS and CDR2 YYNGEE. Trimming took 0 bases from V and 4 from J, leaving 11 bases between them.

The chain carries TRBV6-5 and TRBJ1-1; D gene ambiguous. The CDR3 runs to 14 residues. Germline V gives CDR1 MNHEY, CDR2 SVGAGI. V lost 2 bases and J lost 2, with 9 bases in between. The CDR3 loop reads CASSYTPGNTEAFF. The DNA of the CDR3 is TGTGCCAGCAGTTACACCCCGGGAAACACTGAAGCTTTCTTT.

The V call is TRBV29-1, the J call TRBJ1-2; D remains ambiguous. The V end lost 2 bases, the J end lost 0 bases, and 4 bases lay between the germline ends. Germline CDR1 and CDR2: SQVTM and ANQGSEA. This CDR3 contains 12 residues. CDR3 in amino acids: CSVESANYGYTF. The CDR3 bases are TGCAGCGTTGAATCAGCTAACTATGGCTACACCTTC.

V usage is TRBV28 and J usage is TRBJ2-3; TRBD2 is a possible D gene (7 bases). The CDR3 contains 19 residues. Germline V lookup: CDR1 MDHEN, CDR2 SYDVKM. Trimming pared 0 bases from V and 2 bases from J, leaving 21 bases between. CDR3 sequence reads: CASSLWALRSGTSTDTQYF. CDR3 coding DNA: TGTGCCAGCAGTTTATGGGCCCTCCGGAGCGGGACATCCACAGATACGCAGTATTTT.

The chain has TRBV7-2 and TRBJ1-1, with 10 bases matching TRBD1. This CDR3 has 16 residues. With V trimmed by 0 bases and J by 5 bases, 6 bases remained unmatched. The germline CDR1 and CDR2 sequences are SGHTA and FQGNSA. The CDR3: CASSLALTGGRTEAFF. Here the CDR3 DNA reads TGTGCCAGCAGCTTAGCCCTGACAGGGGGCAGGACTGAAGCTTTCTTT.

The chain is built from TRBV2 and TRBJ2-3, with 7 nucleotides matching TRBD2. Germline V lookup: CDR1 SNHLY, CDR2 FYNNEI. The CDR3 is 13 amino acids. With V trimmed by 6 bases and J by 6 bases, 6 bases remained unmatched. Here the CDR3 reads CASRGPSGDTQYF. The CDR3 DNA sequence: TGTGCCAGCAGAGGACCTAGCGGCGATACGCAGTATTTT.

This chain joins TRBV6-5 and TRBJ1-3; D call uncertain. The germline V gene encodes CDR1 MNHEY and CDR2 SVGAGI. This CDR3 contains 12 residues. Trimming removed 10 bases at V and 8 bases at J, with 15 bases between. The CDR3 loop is CATRRGEDTIYF. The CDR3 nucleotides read TGTGCCACCCGCCGGGGAGAGGACACCATATATTTT.